This T cell receptor (beta chain) was identified during a study of blood T cell repertoires in COVID-19 (TCRdb year 2020). Regarding the research as a whole: Collaborator samples came from the United States, Italy and Spain and covered acute and convalescent phases of COVID-19. The prospective study material was composed of cDNA or gDNA derived from T cells, B-cell-depleted T cells, or PBMCs. Subjects who had been exposed to COVID-19, were actively infected with it, or had recovered from it provided the deeply sampled blood TCRbeta repertoires that made up the dataset. The repertoires were made available in a free public database intended to serve as a resource for research on the immune response to SARS-CoV-2. The samples were drawn from two sources: the first 160 participants of the ongoing ImmuneRACE study, and 1,200 or so subjects contributed by 6 global collaborators. Nearly every sample came with metadata listing a de-identified subject ID, COVID-19 status, age in years and sex. Where HLA class I and class II types were available, the types were taken from metadata supplied by the sample provider, not from assay-based typing. Paper-wide results and their limitations: The quantity of clinical and demographic metadata differed by source and by participant and was supplied without curation.

TCRbeta CDR3 regions were amplified from genomic DNA by means of the immunoSEQ Assay, a bias-controlled multiplex PCR. As for the original processing: The number of nucleated cells in each sample was estimated from the amplification of reference gene primers within the assay. To quantify the absolute abundance of each unique TCRbeta CDR3 rearrangement, sequence reads were collapsed and filtered. Productive Simpson clonality was computed per sample as the square root of Simpson's diversity index over productive rearrangements. Drawn from immuneACCESS, this table holds only the in-frame rearrangements with V and J called that TCRdb kept. Clones are partly lost; checked studies trace under half to an unresolved V gene and leave the rest unexplained. V, J and clone size were drawn from that table, and D and trimming were deduced from the DNA. This sample holds about 170,000 clones; around four fifths were observed only once. Roughly 2% of the sample comes from the top ten.

A note on this clone: Its recognized antigen is unknown. No much larger clone is present one base from it, and per-base qualities are unavailable.

Between the V and J ends, shortened by 1 base and 3 bases respectively, the junction contains 4 bases. The CDR3, from cysteine to phenylalanine, totals 13 residues. The kept DNA is CDR3 alone, 39 bases in frame from the first base. Taken from the germline V gene (reference sequence), the CDR1 and CDR2 loops are SEHNR and FQNEAQ. Whole blood was collected in K2EDTA tubes by collaborating institutions according to the institutions' own protocols. For TCRbeta analysis, collaborators shipped samples in one of three forms: frozen whole blood, isolated PBMCs, or DNA extracted from either of those sample types.

The TCR originated in a woman aged 80 or older with acute or convalescent COVID-19. The chain employs TRBV7-9 and TRBJ1-3; no D gene call is confident. Sequencing was done on a sample of peripheral blood. The DNA sequence is as follows: TGTGCCAGCAGCTTAGACGGTGGAAACACCATATATTTT. Its coded protein is CASSLDGGNTIYF.